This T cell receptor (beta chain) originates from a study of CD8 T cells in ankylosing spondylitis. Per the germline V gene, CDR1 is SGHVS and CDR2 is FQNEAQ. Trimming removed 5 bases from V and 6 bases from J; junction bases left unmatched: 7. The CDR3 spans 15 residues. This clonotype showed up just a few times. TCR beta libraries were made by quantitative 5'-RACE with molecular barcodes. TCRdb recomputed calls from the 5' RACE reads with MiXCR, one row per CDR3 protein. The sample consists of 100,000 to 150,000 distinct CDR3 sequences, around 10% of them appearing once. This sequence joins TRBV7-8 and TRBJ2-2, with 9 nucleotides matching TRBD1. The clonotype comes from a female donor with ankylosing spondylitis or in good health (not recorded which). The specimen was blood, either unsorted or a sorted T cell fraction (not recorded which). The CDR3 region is CASSPDRGHAGELFF. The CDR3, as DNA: TGTGCCAGCAGCCCGGACAGGGGCCACGCCGGGGAGCTGTTTTTT.